The clone carrying this T cell receptor (beta chain) was counted a few times. The antigen is undetermined. Germline V gene sequence: CDR1 SGHTA, CDR2 FQGNSA. V was shortened by 2 bases and J by 0 bases, with 7 bases between the two germline ends. This CDR3 is 14 amino acids long. A single record per CDR3 protein comes from TCRdb applying MiXCR to the 5' RACE reads. In the table there are fewer than 200,000 distinct CDR3 sequences, 10% to 15% of which are singletons. These data come from a study of T-cell memory formation after mild COVID-19. The overall study: The TCR clusters were mostly specific to one donor.

Study outcomes and limitations: Contracting clones from day 15 to 85 had balanced CD4/CD8; later expanders favoured CD4+. Contracting CD8+ clones were enriched in EMRA, CD4+ mainly in CM and EM. Clonal second-wave expansions that peaked on day 37 had unconfirmed SARS-CoV-2 specificity.

The sample was PBMCs or a T cell subset sorted from them (not recorded which). This TCR was recovered from a man aged 18 to 29 who had mild COVID-19 (a few samples of this study predate the infection). Cell type and time point are not known. The J gene is TRBJ1-2, the V gene TRBV7-2; no clear D gene. CDR3 in amino acids: CASSLRITNYGYTF. CDR3 in DNA: TGTGCCAGCAGCTTACGCATAACTAACTATGGCTACACCTTC.